This is a list of T cell receptor beta chains from one sample in a study of CD8 T cells in ankylosing spondylitis. TCRdb re-called the 5' RACE reads through MiXCR, storing one row per CDR3 protein. The sample carries about 440,000 distinct CDR3 sequences, over 15% recorded once. The sequenced material came from blood, either unsorted or a sorted T cell fraction (not recorded which). Source of these receptors: a male donor with ankylosing spondylitis. CDR3s include the opening cysteine and the closing phenylalanine or tryptophan. Fields, in order: D gene, J gene, clone size, V gene, CDR3 protein, CDR3 DNA. The D gene is left open where the match is weak. A clone size is listed for some rows: how often the clone was seen (once, few, many), or a class if it is expanded.

>.|TRBJ1-5|.|TRBV29-1
CSVVTGVGNQPQHF
TGCAGCGTTGTTACTGGTGTTGGAAATCAGCCCCAGCATTTT
>.|TRBJ2-3|.|TRBV2
CASSDGLTSTDTQYF
TGTGCCAGCAGTGACGGTCTGACTAGCACAGATACGCAGTATTTT
>TRBD2|TRBJ2-7|few|TRBV10-3
CASKGLAASYEQYF
TGTGCCAGCAAGGGACTAGCGGCTTCCTACGAGCAGTACTTC
>.|TRBJ2-7|few|TRBV11-2
CASSLVVLASRTYEQYF
TGTGCCAGCAGCTTAGTAGTTTTGGCCTCCAGGACTTACGAGCAGTACTTC
>TRBD2|TRBJ2-5|few|TRBV11-2
CASSSGLAGGPIQETQYF
TGTGCCAGCAGCTCAGGACTAGCGGGAGGGCCGATTCAAGAGACCCAGTACTTC
>.|TRBJ1-2|.|TRBV3-1
CASSRGSDNYGYTF
TGTGCCAGCAGCCGTGGCAGCGATAACTATGGCTACACCTTC
>.|TRBJ2-2|.|TRBV20-1
CSAREGTGELFF
TGCAGTGCTAGAGAGGGTACCGGGGAGCTGTTTTTT
>TRBD2|TRBJ2-3|.|TRBV20-1
CSASGLAVSTDTQYF
TGCAGTGCAAGCGGACTAGCGGTGAGCACAGATACGCAGTATTTT
>TRBD1|TRBJ1-3|few|TRBV5-1
CASSAGQGETRSGNTIYF
TGCGCCAGCAGTGCGGGACAGGGGGAGACCCGCTCTGGAAACACCATATATTTT
>.|TRBJ1-1|.|TRBV5-4
CASSVDEPIEAFF
TGTGCCAGCAGCGTGGACGAACCCATTGAAGCTTTCTTT
>.|TRBJ2-1|few|TRBV20-1
CSGYPLTGNEQFF
TGCAGTGGATATCCTTTAACGGGGAATGAGCAGTTCTTC
>.|TRBJ1-3|many|TRBV9
CASSVGGTSSGNTIYF
TGTGCCAGCAGCGTAGGCGGGACAAGCTCTGGAAACACCATATATTTT
>TRBD1|TRBJ2-1|.|TRBV28
CASSSTGLLYNEQFF
TGTGCCAGCAGTTCGACAGGGCTTTTATACAATGAGCAGTTCTTC
>.|TRBJ1-2|.|TRBV20-1
CSARGAGGTLGYYGYTF
TGCAGTGCTCGGGGGGCTGGGGGGACGTTAGGGTACTATGGCTACACCTTC
>.|TRBJ1-5|.|TRBV12-3/TRBV12-4
CASTGRGRNQPQHF
TGTGCCAGCACCGGCCGGGGACGCAATCAGCCCCAGCATTTT
>TRBD2|TRBJ2-7|few|TRBV7-2
CASSFRASGISYEQYF
TGTGCCAGCAGCTTTCGGGCTAGCGGTATCTCCTACGAGCAGTACTTC
>TRBD1|TRBJ2-3|many|TRBV12-3/TRBV12-4
CASNPRTGGYTDTQYF
TGTGCCAGCAACCCCCGGACAGGGGGCTATACAGATACGCAGTATTTT
>.|TRBJ2-5|.|TRBV2
CATNTYFGEETQYF
TGTGCCACCAATACTTACTTCGGTGAAGAGACCCAGTACTTC
>.|TRBJ2-7|few|TRBV14
CASSQVLDGPYEQYF
TGTGCCAGCAGCCAAGTTTTGGACGGGCCCTACGAGCAGTACTTC
>.|TRBJ2-1|.|TRBV7-9
CASSLEGLTWGEQFF
TGTGCCAGCAGCTTAGAGGGACTCACCTGGGGTGAGCAGTTCTTC
>.|TRBJ2-7|few|TRBV25-1
CASSDHPTGSYEQYF
TGTGCCAGCAGTGATCACCCAACAGGGTCCTACGAGCAGTACTTC
>TRBD2|TRBJ2-4|few|TRBV20-1
CSAINGLAELAKNIQYF
TGCAGTGCTATTAACGGACTAGCGGAACTAGCCAAAAACATTCAGTACTTC
>.|TRBJ2-2|.|TRBV12-3/TRBV12-4
CASSPGSTRTGELFF
TGTGCCAGCAGCCCCGGCTCCACGCGCACCGGGGAGCTGTTTTTT
>TRBD1|TRBJ2-2|.|TRBV6-4
CASRYTYRGTGELFF
TGTGCCAGCAGATATACTTACAGGGGCACCGGGGAGCTGTTTTTT
>TRBD1|TRBJ2-7|.|TRBV28
CAWGGRGTGAYEQYF
TGTGCCTGGGGGGGGCGAGGGACAGGGGCCTACGAGCAGTACTTC
>.|TRBJ2-7|many|TRBV20-1
CSASPMLFLDEQYF
TGCAGTGCTAGCCCGATGCTCTTCCTCGACGAGCAGTACTTC
>TRBD1|TRBJ1-1|many|TRBV20-1
CSARDPRTGRSTEAFF
TGCAGTGCTAGAGACCCGAGGACAGGGAGGAGCACTGAAGCTTTCTTT
>.|TRBJ2-7|.|TRBV25-1
CASKGSSYEQYF
TGTGCCAGCAAGGGCAGCTCCTACGAGCAGTACTTC
>.|TRBJ1-2|few|TRBV29-1
CSVRDARGYTF
TGCAGCGTCAGGGACGCACGCGGCTACACCTTC
>.|TRBJ1-1|few|TRBV5-1
CASSFSDANTEAFF
TGCGCCAGCAGCTTTTCAGATGCGAACACTGAAGCTTTCTTT
>.|TRBJ1-2|many|TRBV7-2
CASSPTGTYILGYTF
TGTGCCAGCAGCCCAACCGGGACATACATCTTGGGCTACACCTTC
>.|TRBJ2-1|few|TRBV5-1
CASSLGGGLIQNEQFF
TGCGCCAGCAGCTTGGGAGGGGGACTGATCCAGAATGAGCAGTTCTTC
>.|TRBJ2-7|.|TRBV3-1
CASSRTWGGEQYF
TGTGCCAGCAGCCGGACATGGGGAGGCGAGCAGTACTTC
>.|TRBJ2-3|.|TRBV29-1
CSVALGDTQYF
TGCAGCGTTGCCCTGGGAGATACGCAGTATTTT
>.|TRBJ1-1|many|TRBV7-9
CASSLGGGFTEAFF
TGTGCCAGCAGCTTAGGTGGTGGGTTCACTGAAGCTTTCTTT
>.|TRBJ2-2|.|TRBV15
CATSRIGGGNTGELFF
TGTGCCACCAGCAGGATAGGGGGGGGAAACACCGGGGAGCTGTTTTTT
>.|TRBJ2-7|.|TRBV3-1
CASSHTRQNEQYF
TGTGCCAGCAGCCATACACGACAGAACGAGCAGTACTTC
>TRBD1|TRBJ2-1|few|TRBV24-1
CATSEGTGDNAYNEQFF
TGTGCCACCAGTGAAGGGACAGGGGACAATGCCTACAATGAGCAGTTCTTC
>.|TRBJ2-7|many|TRBV4-2
CASSQGSSTYEQYF
TGTGCCAGCAGCCAAGGGTCCTCTACCTACGAGCAGTACTTC
>TRBD2|TRBJ2-7|.|TRBV5-1
CASSTSGTAYEQYF
TGCGCCAGCTCGACTAGCGGGACAGCCTACGAGCAGTACTTC
>TRBD1|TRBJ2-7|.|TRBV29-1
CSVDRDREGEQYF
TGCAGCGTTGACAGGGACAGGGAGGGCGAGCAGTACTTC
>.|TRBJ2-3|many|TRBV7-2
CASSLAGPTDTQYF
TGTGCCAGCAGCTTGGCAGGACCCACAGATACGCAGTATTTT
>TRBD2|TRBJ2-1|many|TRBV10-3
CAISRTGTSGANEQFF
TGTGCCATCAGTAGAACGGGGACTAGCGGGGCTAATGAGCAGTTCTTC
>.|TRBJ1-1|many|TRBV30
CAWSMGIEAFF
TGTGCCTGGAGTATGGGTATCGAAGCTTTCTTT
>TRBD2|TRBJ2-1|.|TRBV5-5
CASSWILAGGTNEQFF
TGTGCCAGCAGCTGGATCCTAGCGGGGGGGACCAATGAGCAGTTCTTC
>.|TRBJ2-2|many|TRBV5-6
CASSLIRLEGRTGELFF
TGTGCCAGCAGCTTGATACGACTCGAGGGGAGGACCGGGGAGCTGTTTTTT
>.|TRBJ2-7|.|TRBV18
CASSPFRGYEQYF
TGTGCCAGCTCACCATTTCGGGGATACGAGCAGTACTTC
>TRBD2|TRBJ2-1|few|TRBV4-3
CASSQDGGGYEQFF
TGCGCCAGCAGCCAAGATGGGGGGGGGTATGAGCAGTTCTTC
>TRBD2|TRBJ2-3|once|TRBV6-5
CASSFKASGRVTDTQYF
TGTGCCAGCAGTTTTAAGGCTAGCGGGAGAGTCACAGATACGCAGTATTTT
>TRBD1|TRBJ2-2|many|TRBV7-9
CASSSSTGVAGELFF
TGTGCCAGCAGCTCGTCGACAGGGGTGGCCGGGGAGCTGTTTTTT
>.|TRBJ2-6|few|TRBV27
CASSLRVSGANVLTF
TGTGCCAGCAGTTTACGGGTATCTGGGGCCAACGTCCTGACTTTC
>.|TRBJ2-7|many|TRBV5-1
CASSPDRSYEQYF
TGCGCCAGCAGCCCGGACAGATCCTACGAGCAGTACTTC
>.|TRBJ1-1|.|TRBV25-1
CASSGYSMNTEAFF
TGTGCCAGCAGTGGGTACAGCATGAACACTGAAGCTTTCTTT
>TRBD2|TRBJ2-4|.|TRBV12-3/TRBV12-4
CASSLRTSGGESDKNIQYF
TGTGCCAGCAGTCTAAGGACTAGCGGGGGGGAGTCGGACAAAAACATTCAGTACTTC
>.|TRBJ2-3|.|TRBV5-1
CASSLGVETDTQYF
TGCGCCAGCAGCTTGGGGGTAGAAACAGATACGCAGTATTTT
>.|TRBJ2-7|.|TRBV24-1
CATSDIGTESYEQYF
TGTGCCACCAGTGATATTGGGACGGAGTCCTACGAGCAGTACTTC
>.|TRBJ2-1|.|TRBV5-1
CASTTQGSSSNEQFF
TGCGCCAGCACTACCCAGGGTTCTTCATCTAATGAGCAGTTCTTC